This TCR beta chain was obtained from a study of blood T cell repertoires in COVID-19. Study-level background: Specimens from acute and convalescent COVID-19 originated in the United States, Italy and Spain. PBMCs, B-cell-depleted T cells, or T cells provided the cDNA or gDNA that made up the material.

This CDR3 region has 15 residues. V lost 5 bases and J lost 5, with 15 bases in between. Germline assignment: CDR1 MNHEY and CDR2 SVGAGI. In the original workflow: By means of reference gene primer amplification, nucleated cell counts were estimated. This table comes from immunoSEQ multiplex PCR, and its TCRdb copy is limited to in-frame clones, with some not included. V and J calls and clone size are given by that table; D and trimming were obtained from the DNA. The sample holds 150,000 to 200,000 clones; roughly nine tenths are singletons and the top ten take roughly a sixth. This clonotype originated in a man aged 55-75 years with active or convalescent COVID-19. Sequenced sample: peripheral blood. J is TRBJ1-4 and V is TRBV6-5, with unresolved D. CDR3 coding DNA: TGTGCCAGCAGTACAAACACCAGATTAAATGAAAAACTGTTTTTT. It is translated as CASSTNTRLNEKLFF.